This TCR beta chain was identified in a study of blood T cell repertoires in COVID-19 (TCRdb year 2020). About the study as a whole: Collaborator samples came from the United States, Italy and Spain and covered acute and convalescent phases of COVID-19. Subjects who had been exposed to COVID-19, were actively infected with it, or had recovered from it provided the deeply sampled blood TCRbeta repertoires that made up the dataset. Samples came from the ongoing ImmuneRACE study (first 160 participants) plus 1,254 subjects from 6 global collaborators. The repertoires were made available in a free public database intended to serve as a resource for research on the immune response to SARS-CoV-2. The material from the prospective study consisted of cDNA or gDNA derived from T cells, B-cell-depleted T cells, or PBMCs. HLA class I and class II types, where available, came from metadata supplied by the sample provider rather than from assay-based typing. Sample metadata almost always included a de-identified subject ID, COVID-19 status, age in years and sex.

Collaborating institutions collected whole blood in K2EDTA tubes following their own protocols. For TCRbeta analysis, collaborators shipped samples in one of three forms: frozen whole blood, isolated PBMCs, or DNA extracted from either of those sample types. In regard to this clone: Its target antigen remains unknown. The record has no base qualities; no much larger clone is one base away.

Study-level results and caveats: The amount of clinical and demographic metadata varied by source and participant and was provided uncurated.

Clipping removes 3 bases from V and 8 bases from J, with 7 as the unmatched junction base count. CDR1 KGHDR and CDR2 SFDVKD are derived from the germline V gene. There are 16 amino acids in the CDR3, from cysteine to phenylalanine inclusive. Solely the CDR3 DNA is kept, with 48 bases framed from the first base. TCRbeta CDR3 regions were amplified from genomic DNA by means of the immunoSEQ Assay, a bias-controlled multiplex PCR. From the authors' description of their analysis: Nucleated cell counts per sample were estimated from amplification of reference gene primers within the assay. To quantify the absolute abundance of each unique TCRbeta CDR3 rearrangement, sequence reads were collapsed and filtered. For each sample, productive Simpson clonality was calculated as the square root of Simpson's diversity index over productive rearrangements. In its TCRdb copy, this immuneACCESS table keeps in-frame sequences only and misses some clones. Where compared with another copy, unresolved V genes explain less than half of these, and the others have no known cause. V, J and clone size are taken as reported in that table, and D and trimming were inferred from the DNA itself. The sample has around 150,000 clones on record, 75% to 90% of them singletons. The top ten clonotypes cover approximately 2.8% of the sample.

The source is a woman in her sixties or seventies with active COVID-19. The V gene is TRBV24-1 and the J gene is TRBJ2-1, with 12 bases in between that match TRBD2. The sample taken for sequencing was peripheral blood. The bases are TGTGCCACCAGTGATCCCGCTCTAGCGGGAGGGTATGAGCAGTTCTTC. It specifies CATSDPALAGGYEQFF.